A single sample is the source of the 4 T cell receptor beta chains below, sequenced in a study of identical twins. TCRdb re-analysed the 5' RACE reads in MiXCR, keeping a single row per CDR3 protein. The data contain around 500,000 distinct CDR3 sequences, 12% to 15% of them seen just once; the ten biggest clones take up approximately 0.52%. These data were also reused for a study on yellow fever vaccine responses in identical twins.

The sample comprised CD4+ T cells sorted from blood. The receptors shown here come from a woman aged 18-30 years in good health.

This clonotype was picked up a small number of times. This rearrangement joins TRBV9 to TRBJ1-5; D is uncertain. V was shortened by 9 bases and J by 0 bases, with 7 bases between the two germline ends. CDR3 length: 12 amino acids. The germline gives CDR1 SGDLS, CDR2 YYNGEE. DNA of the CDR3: TGTGCCACCGAGTATAGCAATCAGCCCCAGCATTTT. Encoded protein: CATEYSNQPQHF.

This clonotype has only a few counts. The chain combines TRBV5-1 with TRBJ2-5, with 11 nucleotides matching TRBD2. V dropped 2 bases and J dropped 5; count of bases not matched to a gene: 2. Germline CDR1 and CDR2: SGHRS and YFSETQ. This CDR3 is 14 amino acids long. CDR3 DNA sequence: TGCGCCAGCAGCTTTTCTAGCGGGAGGGAGACCCAGTACTTC. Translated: CASSFSSGRETQYF. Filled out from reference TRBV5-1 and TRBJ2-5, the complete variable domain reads KAGVTQTPRYLIKTRGQQVTLSCSPISGHRSVSWYQQTPGQGLQFLFEYFSETQRNKGNFPGRFSGRQFSNSRSEMNVSTLELGDSALYLCASSFSSGRETQYFGPGTRLLVL.

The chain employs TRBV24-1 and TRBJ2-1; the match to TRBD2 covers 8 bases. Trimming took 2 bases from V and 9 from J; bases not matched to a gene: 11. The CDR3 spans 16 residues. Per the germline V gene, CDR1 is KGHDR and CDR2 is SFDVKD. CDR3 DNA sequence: TGTGCCACCAGTGATTCCCGGGGGGGGGTCTTGAGTGAGCAGTTCTTC. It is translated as CATSDSRGGVLSEQFF.

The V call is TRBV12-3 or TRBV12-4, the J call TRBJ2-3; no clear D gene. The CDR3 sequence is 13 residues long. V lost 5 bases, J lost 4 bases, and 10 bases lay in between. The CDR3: CASSPPYPDTQYF. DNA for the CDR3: TGTGCCAGCAGTCCCCCGTACCCAGATACGCAGTATTTT.